The 8 T cell receptor beta chains given below trace back to one sample, sequenced in a study of blood T cell repertoires in COVID-19. Sequencing used immunoSEQ multiplex PCR; TCRdb keeps in-frame clones, though not all of them. The sample contains about 240,000 clones, 70% to 90% of which appear only once. The specimen sequenced was PBMCs or T cells enriched from blood (not recorded which). The receptors originated from a woman aged 40 to 50 with acute COVID-19.

The rearrangement uses TRBV3-1 (or the pseudogene TRBV3-2) and TRBJ2-5; the match to TRBD1 covers 10 bases. Germline loops: CDR1 LGHDT, CDR2 YNNKEL (reference sequence). CDR3 size: 16 residues. The V and J ends lost 3 bases and 4 bases, in that order; junction bases with no gene match: 8. CDR3 amino acids: CASSHWRGQGLETQYF. CDR3 sequence (DNA): TGTGCCAGCAGCCATTGGAGGGGACAGGGGTTAGAGACCCAGTACTTC.

The chain links TRBV25-1 to TRBJ1-5; D may be TRBD1 (6 bases). Germline loops: CDR1 MGHDK, CDR2 SYGVNS. Trimming took off 6 bases at V and 7 bases at J, with 13 bases between the two ends. The CDR3 runs 13 residues. The CDR3 region is CASSRGQNQPQHF. CDR3 DNA: TGTGCCAGCAGCCGCGGACAGAACCAGCCCCAGCATTTT.

V gene TRBV14 combines with J gene TRBJ2-2, with 12 bases aligning to TRBD2. Trimming cost V 4 bases and J 3 bases; bases outside gene matches: 6. Germline assignment: CDR1 SGHDN and CDR2 FVKESK. The CDR3 has 17 residues. CDR3 sequence: CASSPLAGGHHTGELFF. CDR3 nucleotide sequence: TGTGCCAGCAGCCCCCTAGCGGGAGGGCACCACACCGGGGAGCTGTTTTTT.

The CDR3 loop is CATSRAGGTSGYEQYF. The CDR3 DNA reads TGTGCCACCAGCAGAGCGGGGGGGACTAGCGGCTACGAGCAGTACTTC. J is TRBJ2-7 and V is TRBV15, with 11 bases identical to TRBD2. The germline V gene encodes CDR1 LNHNV and CDR2 YYDKDF (reference sequence). J lost 3 bases, V lost 1 base, and 5 bases had no gene match. The CDR3 spans 16 residues.

The V and J genes are TRBV15 and TRBJ1-2; 7 bases align to TRBD1. The junction had 5 bases not matched to a gene; V was cut back by 0 bases and J by 4 bases. Germline V lookup: CDR1 LNHNV, CDR2 YYDKDF (reference sequence). The CDR3 loop spans 15 amino acids. CDR3 bases: TGTGCCACCAGCAGAGATGTCGGGACAGCCTATGGCTACACCTTC. Its protein is CATSRDVGTAYGYTF.

J is TRBJ2-3 and V is TRBV6-4, with 7 bases that match TRBD2. The ends lost 2 bases at V and 2 bases at J; junction bases unmatched: 1. The CDR3 spans 14 residues. Germline CDR1 MRHNA, CDR2 SNTAGT. The CDR3 DNA follows: TGTGCCAGCAGTGACGGGAGGGCCACAGATACGCAGTATTTT. Protein product: CASSDGRATDTQYF.

There are a few counts of this clone. The chain carries TRBV29-1 and TRBJ2-7; D is unclear. The germline V and J ends were trimmed by 5 bases and 0 bases, with 8 bases remaining between them. Germline CDR1 is SQVTM and CDR2 is ANQGSEA. The CDR3 totals 12 residues. CDR3 sequence: CSVTQNSYEQYF. The CDR3 DNA sequence: TGCAGCGTTACCCAGAACTCCTACGAGCAGTACTTC.

The chain employs TRBV11-2 and TRBJ2-5, with TRBD2 matching 11 bases. V was clipped by 1 base and J by 4 bases; unmatched bases: 8. The length of the CDR3 is 17 residues. In germline, CDR1 is SGHAT, CDR2 FQNNGV. For the CDR3, the DNA is TGTGCCAGCAGCTTAGCACTAGCGGGAGCAGGGGTAGAGACCCAGTACTTC. Residues: CASSLALAGAGVETQYF. The full variable domain, its missing parts supplied by reference TRBV11-2 and TRBJ2-5, is EAGVAQSPRYKIIEKRQSVAFWCNPISGHATLYWYQQILGQGPKLLIQFQNNGVVDDSQLPKDRFSAERLKGVDSTLKIQPAKLEDSAVYLCASSLALAGAGVETQYFGPGTRLLVL.